Below, one T cell receptor (beta chain) is given with its context. The data were obtained in a study of blood T cell repertoires in COVID-19. As for the study in general: Italy, Spain and the United States were the sources of the convalescent and acute COVID-19 samples. The cDNA or gDNA used as material had been derived from T cells, B-cell-depleted T cells, or PBMCs.

The CDR3 runs 12 residues. The V gene's germline CDR1 is SQVTM and CDR2 ANQGSEA. Trimming cost V 0 bases and J 11 bases, with 10 bases left between them. Per the original methods: Quantification of nucleated cells was approximated via reference gene primer amplification. Profiling relied on immunoSEQ multiplex PCR, and the TCRdb table lists in-frame clones only, not all of them. The D gene and trimming were derived from the DNA, and the V and J assignments and clone size from that table. The table lists about 160,000 clones, approximately 86% of them singletons. This TCR was recovered from a woman aged 60-75 years with active or convalescent COVID-19. The rearrangement links TRBV29-1 to TRBJ1-4; no firm D call. What was sequenced was peripheral blood. The CDR3 nucleotides are TGCAGCGTTGAAGATCCGGGGTCTAAACTGTTTTTT. Its translation: CSVEDPGSKLFF.